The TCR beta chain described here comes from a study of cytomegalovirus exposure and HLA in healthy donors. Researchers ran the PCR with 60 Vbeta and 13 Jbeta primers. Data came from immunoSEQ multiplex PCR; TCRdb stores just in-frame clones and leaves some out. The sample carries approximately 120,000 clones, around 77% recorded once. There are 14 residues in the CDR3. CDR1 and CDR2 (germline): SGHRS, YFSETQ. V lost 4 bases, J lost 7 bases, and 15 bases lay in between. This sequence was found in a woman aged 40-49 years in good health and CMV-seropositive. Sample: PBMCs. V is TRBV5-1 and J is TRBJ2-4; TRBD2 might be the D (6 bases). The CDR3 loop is CASSPRLEGNIQYF. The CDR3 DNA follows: TGCGCCAGCAGCCCTCGACTAGAGGGCAACATTCAGTACTTC.